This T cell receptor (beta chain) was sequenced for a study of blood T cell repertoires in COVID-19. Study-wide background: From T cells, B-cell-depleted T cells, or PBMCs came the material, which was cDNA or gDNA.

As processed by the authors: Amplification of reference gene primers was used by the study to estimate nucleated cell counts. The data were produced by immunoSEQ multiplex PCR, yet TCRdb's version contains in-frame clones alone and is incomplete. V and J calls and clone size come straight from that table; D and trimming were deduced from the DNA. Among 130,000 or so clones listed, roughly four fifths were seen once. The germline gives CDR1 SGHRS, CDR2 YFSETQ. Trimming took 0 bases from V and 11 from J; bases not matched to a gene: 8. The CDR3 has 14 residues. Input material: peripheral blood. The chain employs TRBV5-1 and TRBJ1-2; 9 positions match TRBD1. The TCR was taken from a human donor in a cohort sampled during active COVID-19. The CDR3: CASSLEGTGRGYTF. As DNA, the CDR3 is TGCGCCAGCAGCTTGGAGGGGACAGGGCGTGGTTACACCTTC.